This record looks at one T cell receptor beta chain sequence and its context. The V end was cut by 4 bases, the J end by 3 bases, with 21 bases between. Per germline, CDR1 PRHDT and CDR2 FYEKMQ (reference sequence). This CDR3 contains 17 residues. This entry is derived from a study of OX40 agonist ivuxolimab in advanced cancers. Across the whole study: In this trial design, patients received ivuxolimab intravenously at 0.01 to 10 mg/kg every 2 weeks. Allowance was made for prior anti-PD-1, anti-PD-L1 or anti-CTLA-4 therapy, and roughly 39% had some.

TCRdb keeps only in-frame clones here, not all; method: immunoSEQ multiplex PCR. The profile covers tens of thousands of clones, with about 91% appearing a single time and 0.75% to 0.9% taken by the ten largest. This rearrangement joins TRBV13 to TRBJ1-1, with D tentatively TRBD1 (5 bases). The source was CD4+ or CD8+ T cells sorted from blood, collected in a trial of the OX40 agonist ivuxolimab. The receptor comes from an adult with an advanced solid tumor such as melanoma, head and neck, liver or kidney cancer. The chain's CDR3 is CASSSGGVGIGDTEAFF. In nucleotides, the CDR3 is TGTGCCAGCAGCTCGGGGGGAGTAGGGATCGGGGACACTGAAGCTTTCTTT. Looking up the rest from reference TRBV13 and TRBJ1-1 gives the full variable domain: AAGVIQSPRHLIKEKRETATLKCYPIPRHDTVYWYQQGPGQDPQFLISFYEKMQSDKGSIPDRFSAQQFSDYHSELNMSSLELGDSALYFCASSSGGVGIGDTEAFFGQGTRLTVV.